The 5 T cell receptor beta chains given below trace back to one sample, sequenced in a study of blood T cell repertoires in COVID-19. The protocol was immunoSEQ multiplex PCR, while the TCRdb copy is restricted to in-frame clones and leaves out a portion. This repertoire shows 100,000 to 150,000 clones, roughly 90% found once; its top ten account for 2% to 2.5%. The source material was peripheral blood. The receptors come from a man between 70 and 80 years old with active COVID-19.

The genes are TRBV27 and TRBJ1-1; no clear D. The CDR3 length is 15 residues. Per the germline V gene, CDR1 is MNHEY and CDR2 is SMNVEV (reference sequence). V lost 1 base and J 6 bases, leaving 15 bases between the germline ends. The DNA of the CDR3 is TGTGCCAGCAGTTTATTAGGCAGCGCTGGCTCTGAAGCTTTCTTT. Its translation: CASSLLGSAGSEAFF.

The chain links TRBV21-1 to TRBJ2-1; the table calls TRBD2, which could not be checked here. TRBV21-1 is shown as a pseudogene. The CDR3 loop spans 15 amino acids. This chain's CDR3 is CASSTLAGCGNEQFF. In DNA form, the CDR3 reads TGTGCCAGCAGCACCCTAGCGGGATGCGGCAATGAGCAGTTCTTC.

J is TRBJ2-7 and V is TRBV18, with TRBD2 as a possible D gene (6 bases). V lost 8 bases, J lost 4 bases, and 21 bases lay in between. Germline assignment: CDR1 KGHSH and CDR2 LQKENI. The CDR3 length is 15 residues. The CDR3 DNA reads TGTGCCAGCGCCCCGGGAGAGGGCCACTTTTACGAGCAGTACTTC. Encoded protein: CASAPGEGHFYEQYF.

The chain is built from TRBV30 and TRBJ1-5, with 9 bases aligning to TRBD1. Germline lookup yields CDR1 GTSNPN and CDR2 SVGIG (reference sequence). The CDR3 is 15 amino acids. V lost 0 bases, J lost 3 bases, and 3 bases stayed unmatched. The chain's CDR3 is CAWSVGQGPNQPQHF. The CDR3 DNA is TGTGCCTGGAGTGTGGGACAGGGACCCAATCAGCCCCAGCATTTT.

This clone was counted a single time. CDR3 region: CASSVPPQTEIYGYTF. CDR3 DNA sequence: TGTGCCAGCAGCGTACCCCCCCAGACAGAGATCTATGGCTACACCTTC. V gene TRBV9 combines with J gene TRBJ1-2; possible D gene TRBD1, 5 bases. The V and J ends lost 1 base and 4 bases respectively, with 17 bases between them. This CDR3 contains 16 residues. The germline V gene encodes CDR1 SGDLS and CDR2 YYNGEE.